The next 9 T cell receptor beta chains were all read from a single sample in a study of cytomegalovirus exposure and HLA in healthy donors. Clones were sequenced by immunoSEQ multiplex PCR, and TCRdb holds only the in-frame ones, with some missing. The sample consists of 68,000 or so clones, approximately 90% of them appearing once. Sequencing was carried out using PBMCs. The receptors shown here come from a man aged 18 to 29 in good health and CMV-seronegative.

The rearrangement joins TRBV6-5 to TRBJ1-1; D not resolved. CDR1 and CDR2 from the germline V gene are MNHEY and SVGAGI. CDR3 length: 15 residues. The germline V and J ends were trimmed by 0 bases and 9 bases, with 17 bases remaining between them. CDR3 DNA sequence: TGTGCCAGCAGTTACTCGATACTCACAGAGATGAAAGCTTTCTTT. Amino acids: CASSYSILTEMKAFF.

This chain joins TRBV7-9 and TRBJ1-4; D is uncertain. Per germline, CDR1 SEHNR and CDR2 FQNEAQ (reference sequence). The CDR3 sequence is 14 residues long. V lost 3 bases to trimming and J lost 1 base, with 6 bases between them. The CDR3 protein is CASSLSGTNEKLFF. DNA for the CDR3: TGTGCCAGCAGCTTGTCGGGAACTAATGAAAAACTGTTTTTT.

This chain links TRBV6-4 with TRBJ2-2, with D unclear. This CDR3 region has 14 residues. The germline V gene encodes CDR1 MRHNA and CDR2 SNTAGT. The V end lost 2 bases, the J end lost 3 bases, and 7 bases lay between the germline ends. The CDR3 coding sequence is TGTGCCAGCAGTGACGGTAGTCACACCGGGGAGCTGTTTTTT. Translating gives CASSDGSHTGELFF.

This clone occurred once. This chain's CDR3 is CAWSEGAGGLEQYF. Here the CDR3 DNA reads TGTGCCTGGAGCGAGGGGGCAGGGGGTCTCGAGCAGTACTTC. The chain links TRBV30 to TRBJ2-7; 7 bases are a match to TRBD1. V lost 3 bases, J lost 6 bases, and 11 bases stayed unmatched. Germline-derived CDR1 and CDR2 are GTSNPN and SVGIG (reference sequence). The CDR3 loop spans 14 amino acids.

The genes are TRBV11-3 and TRBJ2-5, with 7 bases matching TRBD1. The CDR3 has 14 residues. Germline V gene sequence: CDR1 SGHNT, CDR2 YENEEA. The J segment lost 4 bases and the V segment lost 7 bases, leaving 9 bases of the junction unmatched. DNA for the CDR3: TGTGCCAGCACCCTAGGGGACAGTAGAGAGACCCAGTACTTC. Its translation: CASTLGDSRETQYF.

The J gene is TRBJ2-7, the V gene TRBV19; 9 bases fit TRBD1. V gave up 7 bases and J gave up 4 bases; unmatched junction bases: 11. CDR3 size: 15 residues. CDR1 and CDR2 from the germline V gene are LNHDA and SQIVND (reference sequence). CDR3 region: CASTTGTGTRYEQYF. The CDR3 DNA is TGTGCCAGTACAACCGGGACAGGGACTCGGTACGAGCAGTACTTC.

V and J are TRBV28 and TRBJ2-3, with TRBD1 as a possible D gene (5 bases). CDR3 length: 13 residues. CDR1 and CDR2 from the germline V gene are MDHEN and SYDVKM. Between the trimmed V and J ends, which lost 8 bases and 7 bases, there was a span of 16 bases. The CDR3 bases are TGTGCCAGCGTAGGGGTCTTAATGCATACGCAGTATTTT. Amino acid sequence: CASVGVLMHTQYF.

The V and J genes are TRBV29-1 and TRBJ2-5, with 7 positions matching TRBD1. The CDR3 totals 12 residues. The V and J ends lost 4 bases and 3 bases, in that order; junction bases with no gene match: 2. The V gene's germline CDR1 is SQVTM and CDR2 ANQGSEA. The CDR3 sequence is CSVVTGEETQYF. Written as DNA, the CDR3 is TGCAGCGTTGTCACAGGGGAAGAGACCCAGTACTTC.

This clone appeared a single time. The chain has TRBV11-2 and TRBJ2-1, with D uncertain. Trimming took off 8 bases at V and 7 bases at J, with 18 bases between the two ends. CDR1 is SGHAT and CDR2 is FQNNGV in the germline V gene. CDR3 length: 14 amino acids. The CDR3 is CASYRLKAGNEQFF. CDR3 sequence (DNA): TGTGCCAGCTACCGGCTCAAAGCCGGGAATGAGCAGTTCTTC.